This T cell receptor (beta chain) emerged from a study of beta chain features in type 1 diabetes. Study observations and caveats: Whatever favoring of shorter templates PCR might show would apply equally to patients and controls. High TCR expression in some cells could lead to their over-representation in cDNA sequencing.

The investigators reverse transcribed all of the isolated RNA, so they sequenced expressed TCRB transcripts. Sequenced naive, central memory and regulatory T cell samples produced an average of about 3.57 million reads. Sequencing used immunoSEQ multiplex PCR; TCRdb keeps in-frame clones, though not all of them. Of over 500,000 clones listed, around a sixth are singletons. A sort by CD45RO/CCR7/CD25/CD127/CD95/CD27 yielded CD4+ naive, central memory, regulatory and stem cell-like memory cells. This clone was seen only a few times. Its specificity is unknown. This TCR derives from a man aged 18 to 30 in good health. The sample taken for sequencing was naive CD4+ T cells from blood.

The DNA of the CDR3 is TGTGCCAGCAGGTTAGACAGGGGTGGTTTCTACGAGCAGTACTTC. This sequence encodes CASRLDRGGFYEQYF. This chain uses TRBV2 with TRBJ2-7, with 8 positions matching TRBD1. Germline V gene data show CDR1 as SNHLY and CDR2 as FYNNEI. With V trimmed by 6 bases and J by 3 bases, 10 bases remained unmatched. CDR3 size: 15 residues.